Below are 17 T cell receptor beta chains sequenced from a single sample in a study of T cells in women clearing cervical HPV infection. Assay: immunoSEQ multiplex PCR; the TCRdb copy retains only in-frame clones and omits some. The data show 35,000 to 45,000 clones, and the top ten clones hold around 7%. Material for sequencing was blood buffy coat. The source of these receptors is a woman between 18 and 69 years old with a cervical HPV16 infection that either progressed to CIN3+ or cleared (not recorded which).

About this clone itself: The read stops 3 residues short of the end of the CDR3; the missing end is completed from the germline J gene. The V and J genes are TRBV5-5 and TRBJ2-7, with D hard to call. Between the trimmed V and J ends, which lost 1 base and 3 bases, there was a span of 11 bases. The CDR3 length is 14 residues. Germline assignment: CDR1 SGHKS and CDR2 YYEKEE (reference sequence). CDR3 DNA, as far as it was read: TGTGCCAGCAGCTTGACAGATTACAGCTACGAG. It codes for CASSLTDYSYE. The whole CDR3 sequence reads CASSLTDYSYEQYF.

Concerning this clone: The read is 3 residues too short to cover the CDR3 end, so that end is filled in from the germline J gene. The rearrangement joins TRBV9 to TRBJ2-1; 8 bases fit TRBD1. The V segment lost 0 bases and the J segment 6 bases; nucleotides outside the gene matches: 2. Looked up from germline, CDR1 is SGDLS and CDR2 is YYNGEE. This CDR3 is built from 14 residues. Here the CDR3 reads CASSVGTGGNEQFF. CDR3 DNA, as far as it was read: TGTGCCAGCAGCGTAGGTACAGGGGGCAATGAG.

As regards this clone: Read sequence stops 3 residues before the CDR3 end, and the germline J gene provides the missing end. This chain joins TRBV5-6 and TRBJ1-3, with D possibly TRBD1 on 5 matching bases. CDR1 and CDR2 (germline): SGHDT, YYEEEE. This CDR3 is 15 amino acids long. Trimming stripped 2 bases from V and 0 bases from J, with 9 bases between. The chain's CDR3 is CASSFPGSSGNTIYF. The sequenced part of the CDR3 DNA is TGTGCCAGCAGCTTCCCAGGGTCCTCTGGAAACACC.

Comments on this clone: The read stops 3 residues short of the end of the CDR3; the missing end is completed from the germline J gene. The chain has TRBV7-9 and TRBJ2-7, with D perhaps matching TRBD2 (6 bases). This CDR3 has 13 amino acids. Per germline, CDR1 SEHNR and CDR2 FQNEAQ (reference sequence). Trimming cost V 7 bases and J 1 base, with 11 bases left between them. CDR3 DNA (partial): TGTGCCAGCAACACCGGGACTTCCTACGAG. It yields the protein CASNTGTSYE. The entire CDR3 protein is CASNTGTSYEQYF.

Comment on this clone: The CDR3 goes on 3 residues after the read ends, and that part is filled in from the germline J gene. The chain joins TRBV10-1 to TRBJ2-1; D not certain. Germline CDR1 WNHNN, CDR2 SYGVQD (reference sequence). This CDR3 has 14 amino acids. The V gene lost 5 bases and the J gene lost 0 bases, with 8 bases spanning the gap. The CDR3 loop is CASSQSSSYNEQFF. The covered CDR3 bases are TGCGCCAGCAGTCAAAGTAGCTCCTACAATGAG.

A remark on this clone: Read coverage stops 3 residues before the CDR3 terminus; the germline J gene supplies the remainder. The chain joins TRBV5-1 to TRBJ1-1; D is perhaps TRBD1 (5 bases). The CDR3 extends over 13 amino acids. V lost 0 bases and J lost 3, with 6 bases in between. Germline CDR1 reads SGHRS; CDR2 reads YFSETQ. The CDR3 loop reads CASSLGGDTEAFF. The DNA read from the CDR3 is TGCGCCAGCAGCTTGGGGGGCGACACTGAA.

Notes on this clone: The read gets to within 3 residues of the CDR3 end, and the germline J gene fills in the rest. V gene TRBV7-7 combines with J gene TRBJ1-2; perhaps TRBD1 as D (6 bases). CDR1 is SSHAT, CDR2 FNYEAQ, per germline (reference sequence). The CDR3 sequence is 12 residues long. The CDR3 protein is CAGIYRADDYTF. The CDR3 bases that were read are TGTGCCGGAATCTACAGGGCCGATGAC.

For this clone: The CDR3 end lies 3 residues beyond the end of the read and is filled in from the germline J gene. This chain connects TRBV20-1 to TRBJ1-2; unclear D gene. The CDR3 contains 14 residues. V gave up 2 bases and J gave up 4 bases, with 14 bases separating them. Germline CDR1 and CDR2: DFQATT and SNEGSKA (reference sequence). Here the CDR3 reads CSARSVGRVYGYTF. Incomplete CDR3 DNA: TGCAGTGCTAGATCTGTAGGTCGGGTCTATGGC.

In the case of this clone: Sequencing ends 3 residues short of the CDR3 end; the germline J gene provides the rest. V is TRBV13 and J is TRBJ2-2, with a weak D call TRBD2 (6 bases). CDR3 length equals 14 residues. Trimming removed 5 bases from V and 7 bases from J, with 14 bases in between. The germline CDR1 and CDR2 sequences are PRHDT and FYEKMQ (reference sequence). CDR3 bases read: TGTGCCAGCAGCCCGGGACTCCCCGGCGGGGAG. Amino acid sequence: CASSPGLPGGE. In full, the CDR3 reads CASSPGLPGGELFF. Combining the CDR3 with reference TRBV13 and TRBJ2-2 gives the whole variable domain AAGVIQSPRHLIKEKRETATLKCYPIPRHDTVYWYQQGPGQDPQFLISFYEKMQSDKGSIPDRFSAQQFSDYHSELNMSSLELGDSALYFCASSPGLPGGELFFGEGSRLTVL.

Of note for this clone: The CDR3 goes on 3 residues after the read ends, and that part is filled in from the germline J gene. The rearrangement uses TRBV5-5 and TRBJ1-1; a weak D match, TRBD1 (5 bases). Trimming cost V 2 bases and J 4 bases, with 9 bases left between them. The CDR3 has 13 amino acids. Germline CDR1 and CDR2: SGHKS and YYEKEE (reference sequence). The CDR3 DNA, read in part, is TGTGCCAGCAGCTTAATGGGGGGCACTGAA. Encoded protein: CASSLMGGTE. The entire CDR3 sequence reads CASSLMGGTEAFF.

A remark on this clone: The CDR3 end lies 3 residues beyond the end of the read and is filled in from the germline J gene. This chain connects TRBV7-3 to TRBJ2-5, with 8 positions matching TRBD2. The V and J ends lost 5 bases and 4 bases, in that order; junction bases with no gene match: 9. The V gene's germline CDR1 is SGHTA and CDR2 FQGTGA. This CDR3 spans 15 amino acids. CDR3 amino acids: CASSPGGGGGETQYF. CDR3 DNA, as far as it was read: TGTGCCAGCAGCCCCGGGGGGGGAGGGGGAGAGACC.

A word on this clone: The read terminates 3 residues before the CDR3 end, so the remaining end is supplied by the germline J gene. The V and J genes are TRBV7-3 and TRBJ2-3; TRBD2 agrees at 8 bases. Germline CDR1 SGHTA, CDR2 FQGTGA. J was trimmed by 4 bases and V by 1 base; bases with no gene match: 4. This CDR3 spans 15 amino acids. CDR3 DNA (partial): TGTGCCAGCAGCTTAAGGGTCGGGGGGGCAGATACG. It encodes CASSLRVGGADT. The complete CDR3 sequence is CASSLRVGGADTQYF.

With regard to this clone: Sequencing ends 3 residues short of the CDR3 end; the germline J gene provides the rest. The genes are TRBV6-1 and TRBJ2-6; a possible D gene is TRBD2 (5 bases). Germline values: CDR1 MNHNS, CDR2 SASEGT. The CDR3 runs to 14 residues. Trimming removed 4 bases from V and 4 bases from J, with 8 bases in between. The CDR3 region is CASSGPGGANVLTF. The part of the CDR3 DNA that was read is TGTGCCAGCAGTGGCCCGGGGGGGGCCAACGTC.

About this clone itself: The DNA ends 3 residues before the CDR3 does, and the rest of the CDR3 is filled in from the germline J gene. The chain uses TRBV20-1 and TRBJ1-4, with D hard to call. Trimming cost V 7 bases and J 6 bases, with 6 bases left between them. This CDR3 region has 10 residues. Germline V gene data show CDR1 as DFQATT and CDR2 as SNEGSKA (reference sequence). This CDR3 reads CSVQDEKLFF. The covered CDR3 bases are TGCAGTGTCCAGGATGAAAAA.

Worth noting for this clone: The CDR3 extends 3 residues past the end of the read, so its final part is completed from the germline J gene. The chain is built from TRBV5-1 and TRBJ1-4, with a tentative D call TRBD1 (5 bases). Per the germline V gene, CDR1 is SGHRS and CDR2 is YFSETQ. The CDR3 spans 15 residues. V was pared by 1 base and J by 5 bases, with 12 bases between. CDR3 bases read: TGCGCCAGCAGCTTGCCGAGATCAGGGAATGAAAAA. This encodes CASSLPRSGNEK. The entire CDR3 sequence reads CASSLPRSGNEKLFF.

Partial CDR3 DNA: TGCGCCAGCAGCTTTGGGACTAGCGGGGGGAACGAG. Amino acids: CASSFGTSGGNE. The whole CDR3 region reads CASSFGTSGGNEQYF. The genes are TRBV5-1 and TRBJ2-7, with 15 bases lining up with TRBD2. The sequence runs out 3 residues before the end of the CDR3; the remainder is reconstructed from the germline J gene. CDR3 length: 15 residues. CDR1 is SGHRS and CDR2 is YFSETQ in the germline V gene. Germline trimming cut 2 bases from V and 5 bases from J; bases unmatched to any gene: 2.

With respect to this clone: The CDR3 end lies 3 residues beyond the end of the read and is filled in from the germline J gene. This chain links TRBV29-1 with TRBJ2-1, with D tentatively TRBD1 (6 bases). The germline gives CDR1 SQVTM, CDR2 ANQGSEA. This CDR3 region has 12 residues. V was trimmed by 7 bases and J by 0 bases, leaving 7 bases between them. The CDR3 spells CSGTVSYNEQFF. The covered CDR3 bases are TGCAGCGGGACAGTCTCCTACAATGAG.